The 20 T cell receptor beta chains below were found in one sample sequenced in a study of cytomegalovirus exposure and HLA in healthy donors. The PCR contained 60 Vbeta and 13 Jbeta primers. Assay: immunoSEQ multiplex PCR; the TCRdb copy retains only in-frame clones and omits some. This table lists around 52,000 clones. Sequencing input: PBMCs. The receptors derive from a man aged 35 to 55 in good health and CMV-seropositive.

The V call is TRBV28, the J call TRBJ2-7, with D perhaps TRBD2 (5 bases). In germline, CDR1 is MDHEN, CDR2 SYDVKM. The CDR3 spans 12 residues. V was trimmed by 2 bases and J by 7 bases, leaving 9 bases between them. DNA for the CDR3: TGTGCCAGCAGTTTAGGTCGGAGGGAGCAGTACTTC. It specifies CASSLGRREQYF.

V and J are TRBV27 and TRBJ1-1; unclear D gene. Looked up from germline, CDR1 is MNHEY and CDR2 is SMNVEV (reference sequence). V lost 2 bases and J 1 base, leaving 8 bases between the germline ends. The length of the CDR3 is 14 residues. The CDR3, as DNA: TGTGCCAGCAGTTTAGTATCCGGGAACACTGAAGCTTTCTTT. Encoded protein: CASSLVSGNTEAFF.

Remarks on this clone: This CDR3 is also generated by other DNA sequences in the sample. The chain joins TRBV6-4 to TRBJ2-3; TRBD2 agrees at 11 bases. Looked up from germline, CDR1 is MRHNA and CDR2 is SNTAGT. There are 16 residues in the CDR3. The trim removed 0 bases at V and 2 bases at J, leaving 1 base unmatched. CDR3 nucleotide sequence: TGTGCCAGCAGTGACTCTAGCGGGGGGGCCACAGATACGCAGTATTTT. Translated, it gives CASSDSSGGATDTQYF.

The J gene is TRBJ2-7, the V gene TRBV5-6; D gene ambiguous. CDR1 is SGHDT, CDR2 YYEEEE, per germline. V dropped 3 bases and J dropped 7 bases, with 14 bases sitting between them. The CDR3 extends over 13 amino acids. The CDR3 region is CASSSPPLDEQYF. In DNA form, the CDR3 reads TGTGCCAGCAGCTCCCCCCCGCTAGATGAGCAGTACTTC.

The chain carries TRBV19 and TRBJ1-6, with 10 bases aligning to TRBD1. Germline V lookup: CDR1 LNHDA, CDR2 SQIVND (reference sequence). With 10 bases clipped from V and 9 bases from J, the junction kept 15 bases outside the gene matches. The CDR3 is made up of 16 amino acids. CDR3 sequence (DNA): TGTGCCACGTCTGAGACAGGGGGCGAAGGGGGTTCACCCCTCCACTTT. Translating gives CATSETGGEGGSPLHF.

The chain employs TRBV5-1 and TRBJ2-1; tentative D call: TRBD1 (6 bases). Germline V gene lookup returns CDR1 SGHRS and CDR2 YFSETQ. V gave up 0 bases and J gave up 6 bases, with 10 bases separating them. The CDR3 spans 14 residues. CDR3 amino acids: CASSLGGLSNEQFF. In nucleotides, the CDR3 is TGCGCCAGCAGCTTGGGGGGGCTGAGCAATGAGCAGTTCTTC.

The rearrangement uses TRBV6-5 and TRBJ2-7, with 8 positions matching TRBD1. The junction had 16 bases not matched to a gene; V was cut back by 6 bases and J by 9 bases. CDR3 length: 15 amino acids. Germline lookup yields CDR1 MNHEY and CDR2 SVGAGI. The CDR3 DNA is TGTGCCAGCAGACTCACAACCGGGACAGGTAAAGGGCAGTACTTC. It yields the protein CASRLTTGTGKGQYF.

This chain connects TRBV6-1 to TRBJ1-1, with D possibly TRBD1 on 5 matching bases. This CDR3 has 12 amino acids. CDR1 is MNHNS and CDR2 is SASEGT in the germline V gene. With 6 bases removed from V and 8 bases from J, the gap between germline ends came to 13 bases. CDR3 DNA sequence: TGTGCCAGCAGAGTGACAGCCGGGGAAGCTTTCTTT. This encodes CASRVTAGEAFF.

CDR3 amino acids: CASSEVGQGGGGKNIQYF. The CDR3 DNA follows: TGTGCCAGCAGTGAAGTGGGGCAGGGAGGGGGGGGCAAAAACATTCAGTACTTC. The chain employs TRBV6-1 and TRBJ2-4; D perhaps matches TRBD2 (7 bases). The CDR3 runs 18 residues. V was shortened by 1 base and J by 3 bases, with 19 bases between the two germline ends. Germline V lookup: CDR1 MNHNS, CDR2 SASEGT.

The chain is built from TRBV29-1 and TRBJ1-1; perhaps TRBD1 as D (5 bases). The germline V gene has CDR1 SQVTM and CDR2 ANQGSEA. Trimming took off 4 bases at V and 6 bases at J, with 24 bases between the two ends. The CDR3 loop spans 16 amino acids. CDR3 loop: CSVVLGGAPRGSEAFF. DNA of the CDR3: TGCAGCGTTGTACTAGGCGGGGCCCCCCGGGGGTCTGAAGCTTTCTTT.

The chain joins TRBV28 to TRBJ2-1, with D maybe TRBD1 (6 bases). Trimming pared 5 bases from V and 7 bases from J, leaving 18 bases between. Per germline, CDR1 MDHEN and CDR2 SYDVKM. This CDR3 has 15 amino acids. CDR3 loop: CASSPPQGLGNEQFF. For the CDR3, the DNA is TGTGCCAGCAGTCCCCCCCAGGGGCTGGGTAATGAGCAGTTCTTC.

This sequence joins TRBV5-1 and TRBJ2-7, with 9 bases identical to TRBD1. The V gene's germline CDR1 is SGHRS and CDR2 YFSETQ. Germline trimming cut 6 bases from V and 6 bases from J; bases unmatched to any gene: 10. There are 14 residues in the CDR3. CDR3 loop: CASIPGQGGGEQYF. The CDR3 region has the DNA TGCGCCAGCATCCCGGGACAGGGAGGGGGCGAGCAGTACTTC.

The V gene is TRBV13, the J gene TRBJ2-1, with D unresolved. The CDR3 totals 12 residues. Between the trimmed V and J ends, which lost 5 bases and 8 bases, there was a span of 10 bases. Looked up from germline, CDR1 is PRHDT and CDR2 is FYEKMQ (reference sequence). CDR3 DNA sequence: TGTGCCAGCAGCCTCGTGTCCTATGAGCAGTTCTTC. Its translation: CASSLVSYEQFF.

The CDR3 loop reads CASHDRGNTEAFF. The DNA of the CDR3 is TGTGCCAGCCACGACAGGGGGAACACTGAAGCTTTCTTT. The gene calls are TRBV27 and TRBJ1-1; TRBD1 aligns across 8 bases. The V and J ends lost 8 bases and 1 base, in that order; junction bases with no gene match: 3. The CDR3 runs 13 residues. Germline V gene sequence: CDR1 MNHEY, CDR2 SMNVEV (reference sequence).

V and J are TRBV29-1 and TRBJ1-1; D is undetermined. The germline V and J ends were trimmed by 0 bases and 1 base, with 6 bases remaining between them. From germline, CDR1 is SQVTM and CDR2 ANQGSEA. This CDR3 spans 13 amino acids. CDR3 amino acids: CSVEEAWNTEAFF. Here the CDR3 DNA reads TGCAGCGTTGAAGAGGCTTGGAACACTGAAGCTTTCTTT.

This sequence joins TRBV30 and TRBJ2-5, with 8 positions matching TRBD2. The CDR3 runs to 14 residues. Germline V CDR1 and CDR2: GTSNPN, SVGIG (reference sequence). Trimming at V came to 4 bases and at J to 5 bases, leaving 9 bases not matched to a gene. The CDR3 DNA follows: TGTGCCTGGACCCCGGCGGGACTAGAGGAGACCCAGTACTTC. Translated: CAWTPAGLEETQYF.

This chain joins TRBV29-1 and TRBJ1-2; 9 bases match TRBD1. V lost 6 bases, J lost 8 bases, and 10 bases stayed unmatched. CDR1 is SQVTM, CDR2 ANQGSEA, per germline. The CDR3 sequence is 13 residues long. The CDR3 reads CSVRTGDMRGYTF. In DNA, the CDR3 is TGCAGCGTGCGGACAGGGGATATGCGCGGCTACACCTTC.

The V and J genes are TRBV2 and TRBJ1-5, with a possible D match to TRBD1 (5 bases). V was shortened by 1 base and J by 4 bases, with 11 bases between the two germline ends. The CDR3 runs 15 residues. Germline V gene sequence: CDR1 SNHLY, CDR2 FYNNEI. This chain's CDR3 is CASSEEHGGNQPQHF. The CDR3 coding sequence is TGTGCCAGCAGTGAAGAACACGGGGGTAATCAGCCCCAGCATTTT.

V usage is TRBV19 and J usage is TRBJ2-1; 11 bases fit TRBD2. V was clipped by 4 bases and J by 5 bases; unmatched bases: 1. CDR1 is LNHDA and CDR2 is SQIVND in the germline V gene (reference sequence). The CDR3 runs 14 residues. The CDR3 spells CASSTSGGNNEQFF. CDR3 nucleotides: TGTGCCAGTAGTACTAGCGGGGGGAACAATGAGCAGTTCTTC.

The chain is built from TRBV27 and TRBJ1-1; possible D gene TRBD1, 6 bases. Trimming shortened V by 4 bases and J by 5 bases, and 14 bases separated the two germline ends. The CDR3 is 14 residues long. Per germline, CDR1 MNHEY and CDR2 SMNVEV (reference sequence). The CDR3 coding sequence is TGTGCCAGCAGTTACAAAGGGGGTAGGACTGAAGCTTTCTTT. Its translation is CASSYKGGRTEAFF.